This T cell receptor (beta chain) was recovered during a study of naive and memory T cell subsets. Findings and caveats of the study: A few larger clonotypes appeared in naive repertoires, especially CD8, possibly memory cells re-expressing CD45RA.

This clonotype was seen repeatedly, ten times or more. The antigen is not known. The CDR3 runs to 13 residues. V was cut by 0 bases and J by 7 bases, with 12 bases left in between. Germline CDR1 and CDR2: DFQATT and SNEGSKA (reference sequence). Two oligonucleotides, mixed equimolar, formed the beta constant-region primer covering TRBC1 and TRBC2. Nested alpha and beta constant-region primers with the SP2 primer drove four PCR rounds on ligated cDNA. Via MiXCR, TCRdb re-called the UMI-ligation and nested PCR reads, giving one row per CDR3 protein. The table includes roughly 92,000 distinct CDR3 sequences, 11% detected once.

This chain uses TRBV20-1 with TRBJ2-5; D uncertain. Sequenced material: naive CD4+ T cells from blood. The clonotype comes from a human donor in good health. The CDR3 here is CSARDDAKRTQYF. DNA for the CDR3: TGCAGTGCTAGAGATGACGCGAAGCGGACCCAGTACTTC.